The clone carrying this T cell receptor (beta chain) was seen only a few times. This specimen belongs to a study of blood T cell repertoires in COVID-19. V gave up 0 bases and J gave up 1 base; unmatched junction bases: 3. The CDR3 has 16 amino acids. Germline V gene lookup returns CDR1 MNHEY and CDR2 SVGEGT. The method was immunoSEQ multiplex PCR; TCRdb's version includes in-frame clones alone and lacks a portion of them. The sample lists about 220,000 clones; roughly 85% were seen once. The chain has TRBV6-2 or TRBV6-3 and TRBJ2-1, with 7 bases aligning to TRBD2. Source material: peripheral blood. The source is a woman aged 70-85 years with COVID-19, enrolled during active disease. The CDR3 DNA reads TGTGCCAGCAGTTACTCAGCGGGGAGGTCCTACAATGAGCAGTTCTTC. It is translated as CASSYSAGRSYNEQFF.